These 24 T cell receptor beta chains came from one sample sequenced in a study of cytomegalovirus exposure and HLA in healthy donors. The repertoire was sequenced with immunoSEQ multiplex PCR; TCRdb's copy has only in-frame clones and lacks some. This sample has about 130,000 clones, with about 90% found just once. Sequencing was performed on PBMCs. The receptors stem from a man aged 25 to 40 in good health and CMV-seronegative.

The V and J genes are TRBV25-1 and TRBJ2-7; possible D gene TRBD2, 7 bases. Between the trimmed V and J ends, which lost 1 base and 6 bases, there was a span of 13 bases. Germline V gene lookup returns CDR1 MGHDK and CDR2 SYGVNS. The CDR3 is 14 residues long. The CDR3 region has the DNA TGTGCCAGCAGTGAATCCTTCGGGGGGCTCGAGCAGTACTTC. It is translated as CASSESFGGLEQYF.

CDR3 in amino acids: CASSPLAQREAFF. Written as DNA, the CDR3 is TGTGCCAGCTCACCACTGGCGCAGCGAGAAGCTTTCTTT. The genes are TRBV18 and TRBJ1-1; D is unclear. The CDR3 runs 13 residues. Trimming left V 1 base short and J 8 bases short, with 11 bases between. CDR1 and CDR2 from the germline V gene are KGHSH and LQKENI.

V gene TRBV18 combines with J gene TRBJ2-7, with D unresolved. The CDR3 has 16 amino acids. The germline gives CDR1 KGHSH, CDR2 LQKENI. Deletions cut 2 bases from V and 4 bases from J, with 18 bases between. The CDR3 DNA follows: TGTGCCAGCTCACCAAAATCAGTCAGCTCGACTTACGAGCAGTACTTC. Protein sequence: CASSPKSVSSTYEQYF. Full variable domain (rest looked up from reference TRBV18 and TRBJ2-7): NAGVMQNPRHLVRRRGQEARLRCSPMKGHSHVYWYRQLPEEGLKFMVYLQKENIIDESGMPKERFSAEFPKEGPSILRIQQVVRGDSAAYFCASSPKSVSSTYEQYFGPGTRLTVT.

This clone came up once. The chain links TRBV7-9 to TRBJ1-2; 7 bases agree with TRBD1. The V and J ends lost 1 base and 3 bases, in that order; junction bases with no gene match: 8. CDR1 is SEHNR and CDR2 is FQNEAQ in the germline V gene (reference sequence). This CDR3 has 16 residues. DNA for the CDR3: TGTGCCAGCAGCTTAGGCAGGGGGTTATTGGACTATGGCTACACCTTC. Its protein product is CASSLGRGLLDYGYTF.

This chain uses TRBV9 with TRBJ1-5, with 8 bases matching TRBD1. J gave up 4 bases and V 4 bases, and 7 bases lay outside the gene matches. CDR3 length: 15 residues. The germline CDR1 and CDR2 sequences are SGDLS and YYNGEE. The CDR3 loop reads CASSSGQAQNQPQHF. The CDR3 bases are TGTGCCAGCAGCTCGGGACAGGCCCAGAATCAGCCCCAGCATTTT.

The genes are TRBV7-3 and TRBJ2-2, with TRBD1 as a possible D gene (5 bases). With 2 bases removed from V and 4 bases from J, the gap between germline ends came to 8 bases. The CDR3 runs to 14 residues. Germline values: CDR1 SGHTA, CDR2 FQGTGA. CDR3 loop: CASSLQTGTGELFF. The CDR3 DNA reads TGTGCCAGCAGCTTACAAACAGGCACCGGGGAGCTGTTTTTT.

This chain joins TRBV6-5 and TRBJ2-2; no reliable D call. Germline V gives CDR1 MNHEY, CDR2 SVGAGI. CDR3 length: 13 amino acids. V was trimmed by 8 bases and J by 7 bases, leaving 14 bases between them. The CDR3 coding sequence is TGTGCCAGCCTACCCTGGAGCAGCGGGGAGCTGTTTTTT. Residues: CASLPWSSGELFF.

This sequence joins TRBV28 and TRBJ2-6, with 9 bases matching TRBD2. V shed 6 bases, J shed 3 bases, and the junction held 12 bases outside the gene matches. Germline V CDR1 and CDR2: MDHEN, SYDVKM. The CDR3 sequence is 18 residues long. CDR3 sequence (DNA): TGTGCCAGCAGCCTTAACCTAGCGGGGATGGGTGGGGCCAACGTCCTGACTTTC. Its protein is CASSLNLAGMGGANVLTF.

The chain recombines TRBV18 with TRBJ2-3; tentatively, D is TRBD2 (5 bases). Germline values: CDR1 KGHSH, CDR2 LQKENI. This CDR3 has 14 residues. The V end lost 3 bases, the J end lost 5 bases, and 12 bases lay between the germline ends. CDR3 coding DNA: TGTGCCAGCTCACCTAGAGCACGGGGAGATACGCAGTATTTT. Translating gives CASSPRARGDTQYF.

J is TRBJ2-7 and V is TRBV6-1; 8 nucleotides match TRBD1. The CDR3 has 16 amino acids. Per the germline V gene, CDR1 is MNHNS and CDR2 is SASEGT. Trimming took 4 bases from V and 7 from J; bases not matched to a gene: 15. CDR3 sequence (DNA): TGTGCCAGCAGTGGGAACCGGGACAGGAACCCTTTGGAGCAGTACTTC. Protein: CASSGNRDRNPLEQYF.

The chain has TRBV11-2 and TRBJ1-1; perhaps TRBD1 as D (6 bases). Germline CDR1 is SGHAT and CDR2 is FQNNGV. The CDR3 covers 13 residues. The ends were cut back, 2 bases at V and 8 bases at J, with 12 bases in the middle. Written as DNA, the CDR3 is TGTGCCAGCAGCTTAAGAGTACAGGGCGAAGCTTTCTTT. It is translated as CASSLRVQGEAFF.

The chain couples TRBV5-5 to TRBJ2-1; 10 bases agree with TRBD2. The germline gives CDR1 SGHKS, CDR2 YYEKEE (reference sequence). CDR3 length equals 17 residues. Trimming at V came to 2 bases and at J to 5 bases, leaving 10 bases not matched to a gene. CDR3 loop: CASSFNTASGGNNEQFF. The CDR3 DNA follows: TGTGCCAGCAGCTTTAACACAGCTAGCGGGGGTAACAATGAGCAGTTCTTC. The full variable domain, completed using reference TRBV5-5 and TRBJ2-1, is DAGVTQSPTHLIKTRGQQVTLRCSPISGHKSVSWYQQVLGQGPQFIFQYYEKEERGRGNFPDRFSARQFPNYSSELNVNALLLGDSALYLCASSFNTASGGNNEQFFGPGTRLTVL.

This clone is a singleton in its sample. The chain is built from TRBV7-9 and TRBJ1-2, with 7 bases identical to TRBD1. Germline V gene lookup returns CDR1 SEHNR and CDR2 FQNEAQ (reference sequence). With 5 bases clipped from V and 0 bases from J, the junction kept 6 bases outside the gene matches. CDR3 length: 15 amino acids. The CDR3 is CASSPGTATNYGYTF. In nucleotides, the CDR3 is TGTGCCAGCAGCCCCGGGACAGCGACTAACTATGGCTACACCTTC.

The V and J genes are TRBV25-1 and TRBJ1-1; 7 nucleotides align to TRBD1. V lost 3 bases, J lost 5 bases, and 3 bases stayed unmatched. Germline loops: CDR1 MGHDK, CDR2 SYGVNS. The CDR3 sequence is 13 residues long. Here the CDR3 DNA reads TGTGCCAGCAGTGACAGGGGGTTGACTGAAGCTTTCTTT. Its translation: CASSDRGLTEAFF.

This chain uses TRBV19 with TRBJ2-7, with D perhaps matching TRBD1 (6 bases). Trimming left V 5 bases short and J 0 bases short, with 17 bases between. In germline, CDR1 is LNHDA, CDR2 SQIVND (reference sequence). This CDR3 is built from 16 residues. This chain's CDR3 is CASSVGQGLYSYEQYF. In nucleotides, the CDR3 is TGTGCCAGTAGTGTGGGTCAGGGGCTCTACTCCTACGAGCAGTACTTC.

This chain uses TRBV29-1 with TRBJ2-7; TRBD2 matches at 9 bases. Germline V gene data show CDR1 as SQVTM and CDR2 as ANQGSEA. The CDR3 loop spans 15 amino acids. With 4 bases clipped from V and 4 bases from J, the junction kept 11 bases outside the gene matches. The CDR3 coding sequence is TGCAGCGTTGGAGCGGGGGGCGTCCGAAGATACGAGCAGTACTTC. Translation gives CSVGAGGVRRYEQYF.

The V gene is TRBV19, the J gene TRBJ2-7, with D maybe TRBD1 (6 bases). This CDR3 is 11 amino acids long. The germline CDR1 and CDR2 sequences are LNHDA and SQIVND (reference sequence). V was pared by 4 bases and J by 5 bases, with 6 bases between. CDR3 amino acids: CASSTGDEQYF. Written as DNA, the CDR3 is TGTGCCAGTAGTACAGGGGACGAGCAGTACTTC. Variable domain in full (rest from reference TRBV19 and TRBJ2-7): DGGITQSPKYLFRKEGQNVTLSCEQNLNHDAMYWYRQDPGQGLRLIYYSQIVNDFQKGDIAEGYSVSREKKESFPLTVTSAQKNPTAFYLCASSTGDEQYFGPGTRLTVT.

The chain carries TRBV2 and TRBJ1-1; 8 nucleotides align to TRBD1. V lost 10 bases and J lost 1; bases outside the gene matches: 2. Germline V gives CDR1 SNHLY, CDR2 FYNNEI. The CDR3 consists of 12 residues. The chain's CDR3 is CAKTGANTEAFF. For the CDR3, the DNA is TGTGCCAAGACAGGGGCGAACACTGAAGCTTTCTTT.

The V call is TRBV2, the J call TRBJ1-2; D is possibly TRBD1 (5 bases). The ends were cut back, 6 bases at V and 2 bases at J, with 16 bases in the middle. The germline V gene has CDR1 SNHLY and CDR2 FYNNEI. This CDR3 contains 15 residues. CDR3 protein: CASRAGGGGNYGYTF. Written as DNA, the CDR3 is TGTGCCAGCAGGGCGGGGGGTGGAGGCAACTATGGCTACACCTTC.

The rearrangement uses TRBV10-1 and TRBJ2-5; 7 positions agree with TRBD2. Germline CDR1 is WNHNN and CDR2 is SYGVQD (reference sequence). Trimming at V came to 7 bases and at J to 5 bases, leaving 7 bases not matched to a gene. The CDR3 loop spans 13 amino acids. CDR3 protein: CASKAGPGETQYF. The DNA for the CDR3 is TGCGCCAGCAAAGCGGGGCCGGGTGAGACCCAGTACTTC.

The V call is TRBV6-5, the J call TRBJ2-3, with 7 bases lining up with TRBD2. Trimming at V came to 8 bases and at J to 5 bases, leaving 13 bases not matched to a gene. This CDR3 region has 15 residues. CDR1 is MNHEY and CDR2 is SVGAGI in the germline V gene. The CDR3 protein is CASGFNSGALDTQYF. The CDR3 nucleotides read TGTGCCAGCGGATTCAACAGCGGGGCCTTAGATACGCAGTATTTT.

The chain is built from TRBV29-1 and TRBJ1-3, with TRBD1 matching 7 bases. The ends lost 2 bases at V and 3 bases at J; junction bases unmatched: 4. CDR1 is SQVTM, CDR2 ANQGSEA, per germline. The CDR3 has 14 residues. Here the CDR3 reads CSVERQGGGNTIYF. CDR3 DNA sequence: TGCAGCGTTGAACGACAGGGTGGTGGAAACACCATATATTTT.

This clone came up once. The rearrangement links TRBV27 to TRBJ1-1, with 7 nucleotides matching TRBD1. Germline V gene data show CDR1 as MNHEY and CDR2 as SMNVEV (reference sequence). V was clipped by 4 bases and J by 3 bases; unmatched bases: 5. This CDR3 comprises 14 residues. The CDR3 protein is CASSYQGGHTEAFF. CDR3 coding DNA: TGTGCCAGCAGTTACCAGGGGGGTCACACTGAAGCTTTCTTT.

The chain links TRBV5-5 to TRBJ2-7; D gene unclear. CDR1 and CDR2 from the germline V gene are SGHKS and YYEKEE (reference sequence). V lost 0 bases to trimming and J lost 4 bases, with 5 bases between them. There are 12 residues in the CDR3. The CDR3 DNA sequence: TGTGCCAGCAGCTTGGGTGTATACGAGCAGTACTTC. It codes for CASSLGVYEQYF.